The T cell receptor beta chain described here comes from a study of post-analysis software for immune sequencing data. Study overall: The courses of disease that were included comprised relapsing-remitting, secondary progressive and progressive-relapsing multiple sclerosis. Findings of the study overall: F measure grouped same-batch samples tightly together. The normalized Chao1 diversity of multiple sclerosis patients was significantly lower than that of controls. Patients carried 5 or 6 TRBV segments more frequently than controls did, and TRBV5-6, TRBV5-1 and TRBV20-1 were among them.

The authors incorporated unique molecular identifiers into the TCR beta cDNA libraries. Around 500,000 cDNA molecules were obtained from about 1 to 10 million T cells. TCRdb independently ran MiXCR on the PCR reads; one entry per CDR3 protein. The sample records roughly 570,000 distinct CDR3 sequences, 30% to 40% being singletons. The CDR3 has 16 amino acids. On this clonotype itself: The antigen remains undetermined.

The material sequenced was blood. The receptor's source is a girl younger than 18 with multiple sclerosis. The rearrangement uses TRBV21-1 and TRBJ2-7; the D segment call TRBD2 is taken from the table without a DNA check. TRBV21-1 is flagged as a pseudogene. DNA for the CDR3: TGTGCCAGCAGCAGGGGGGAAAAGCGGGGAACCTACGAGCAGTACTTC. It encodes CASSRGEKRGTYEQYF.